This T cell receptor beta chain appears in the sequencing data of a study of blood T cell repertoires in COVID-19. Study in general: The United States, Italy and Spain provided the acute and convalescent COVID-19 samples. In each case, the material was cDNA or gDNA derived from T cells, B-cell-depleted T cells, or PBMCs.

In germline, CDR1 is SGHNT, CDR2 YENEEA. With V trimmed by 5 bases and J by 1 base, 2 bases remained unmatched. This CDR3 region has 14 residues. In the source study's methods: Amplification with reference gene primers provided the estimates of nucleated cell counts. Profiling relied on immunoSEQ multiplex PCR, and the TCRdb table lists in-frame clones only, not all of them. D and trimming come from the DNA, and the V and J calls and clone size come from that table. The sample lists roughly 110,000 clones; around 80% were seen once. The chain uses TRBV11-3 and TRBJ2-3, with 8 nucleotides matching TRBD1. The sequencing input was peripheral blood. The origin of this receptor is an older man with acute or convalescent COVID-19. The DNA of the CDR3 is TGTGCCAGCAGCGGACAGGGAGGCACAGATACGCAGTATTTT. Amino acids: CASSGQGGTDTQYF.